A selection of T cell receptor beta chains follows, all from one sample in a study of T cell changes during pregnancy in multiple sclerosis. Measured with immunoSEQ multiplex PCR; TCRdb has only the in-frame clones, and not every one. The table lists 65,000 to 85,000 clones, 90% of them singletons. This specimen was peripheral blood, taken after pregnancy. These receptors were obtained from a female donor in good health, enrolled as a control in a pregnancy study. Both conserved end residues are part of each CDR3. D genes are given only for firm matches. Rows may omit the clone size; those that give it use once, few, many or a size class.

>TRBV13|14|TRBJ2-7|NA|once
CASSLDERPYEQYF
TGTGCCAGCAGCTTAGACGAGAGGCCCTACGAGCAGTACTTC
>TRBV7-9|12|TRBJ2-1|NA|NA
CASSSQGNEQFF
TGTGCCAGCAGCTCACAGGGAAATGAGCAGTTCTTC
>TRBV6-5|12|TRBJ2-1|NA|once
CASSNRVNEQFF
TGTGCCAGCAGCAACAGGGTCAATGAGCAGTTCTTC
>TRBV11-2|15|TRBJ1-2|NA|NA
CASSLSPQGMNGYTF
TGTGCCAGCAGCTTGTCCCCCCAGGGGATGAATGGCTACACCTTC
>TRBV5-1|14|TRBJ2-4|TRBD2|NA
CASRQGTSRDIQYF
TGCGCCAGCAGACAAGGGACTAGCAGGGACATTCAGTACTTC
>TRBV19|16|TRBJ1-3|TRBD1|NA
CASSFLGQGGGNTIYF
TGTGCCAGTAGTTTTCTGGGACAGGGGGGTGGAAACACCATATATTTT
>TRBV4-3|15|TRBJ2-1|TRBD2|NA
CASSQGLAGYNEQFF
TGCGCCAGCAGCCAAGGATTAGCGGGGTACAATGAGCAGTTCTTC
>TRBV18|14|TRBJ1-5|TRBD1|NA
CASSPGQGVPPQHF
TGTGCCAGCTCACCCGGACAGGGGGTTCCGCCCCAGCATTTT
>TRBV6-1|16|TRBJ1-2|NA|NA
CASSEVGLPVNYGYTF
TGTGCCAGCAGTGAAGTGGGACTTCCTGTTAACTATGGCTACACCTTC
>TRBV25-1|16|TRBJ2-1|TRBD2|NA
CASSEPGTSAYNEQFF
TGTGCCAGCAGTGAACCCGGGACTAGCGCATACAATGAGCAGTTCTTC
>TRBV29-1|13|TRBJ2-2|NA|NA
CSVVGSITGELFF
TGCAGCGTTGTTGGGAGTATTACCGGGGAGCTGTTTTTT
>TRBV7-2|16|TRBJ1-4|TRBD1|once
CASSLLGGGTGEKLFF
TGTGCCAGCAGCCTCCTAGGGGGGGGGACAGGTGAAAAACTGTTTTTT
>TRBV30|14|TRBJ2-5|TRBD1|NA
CAWRGRGRQETQYF
TGTGCCTGGAGGGGCAGGGGGCGTCAAGAGACCCAGTACTTC
>TRBV19|13|TRBJ2-3|TRBD2|NA
CASRTSGTDTQYF
TGTGCCAGTAGGACTAGCGGCACAGATACGCAGTATTTT
>TRBV27|12|TRBJ1-5|NA|NA
CASSQGNQPQHF
TGTGCCAGCAGCCAGGGGAATCAGCCCCAGCATTTT
>TRBV27|14|TRBJ1-1|NA|NA
CASSSTGLGTEAFF
TGTGCCAGCAGTTCCACAGGATTAGGGACTGAAGCTTTCTTT
>TRBV10-3|16|TRBJ2-7|TRBD2|NA
CAISESGLAGRDEQYF
TGTGCCATCAGTGAGTCGGGACTAGCGGGGCGGGACGAGCAGTACTTC
>TRBV6-6|15|TRBJ2-1|TRBD2|NA
CASSLLAGAYNEQFF
TGTGCCAGCAGCCTTCTAGCGGGGGCATACAATGAGCAGTTCTTC
>TRBV10-3|11|TRBJ2-3|NA|NA
CAVDTTDTQYF
TGTGCCGTCGACACCACAGATACGCAGTATTTT
>TRBV13|15|TRBJ2-1|NA|NA
CASSLAERSYNEQFF
TGTGCCAGCAGCTTAGCGGAGCGGTCCTACAATGAGCAGTTCTTC
>TRBV5-1|13|TRBJ1-1|TRBD1|NA
CASSLRPGGEAFF
TGCGCCAGCAGCTTACGACCAGGGGGGGAAGCTTTCTTT
>TRBV13|14|TRBJ2-5|NA|NA
CASSLRTFNRTQYF
TGTGCCAGCAGCTTACGCACTTTTAATAGGACCCAGTACTTC
>TRBV18|18|TRBJ2-2|TRBD2|NA
CASSPYMMTSGNTGELFF
TGTGCCAGCTCACCGTATATGATGACTAGCGGGAACACCGGGGAGCTGTTTTTT
>TRBV6-5|13|TRBJ2-2|NA|NA
CATHGVFAGELFF
TGTGCCACCCACGGGGTTTTCGCCGGGGAGCTGTTTTTT
>TRBV28|14|TRBJ1-2|TRBD1|NA
CASSTGQAIIGYTF
TGTGCCAGCAGCACCGGACAGGCCATCATCGGCTACACCTTC
>TRBV27|14|TRBJ2-3|NA|NA
CASSLSGFENTQYF
TGTGCCAGCAGTTTATCCGGGTTTGAGAATACGCAGTATTTT
>TRBV19|15|TRBJ2-7|NA|NA
CASSTLRGSSYEQYF
TGTGCCAGTAGTACTCTACGGGGGAGCTCCTACGAGCAGTACTTC
>TRBV2|11|TRBJ1-1|NA|NA
CAELGGEGAFF
TGTGCAGAACTCGGGGGGGAAGGAGCTTTCTTT
>TRBV6-5|15|TRBJ2-7|NA|NA
CASSSGSRGSGEQYF
TGTGCCAGCAGTTCTGGCTCCAGGGGTAGTGGGGAGCAGTACTTC
>TRBV27|14|TRBJ1-6|TRBD1|NA
CASMEGADNSPLHF
TGTGCCAGCATGGAGGGGGCCGATAATTCACCCCTCCACTTT
>TRBV30|14|TRBJ1-5|NA|NA
CAWRGEREDQPQHF
TGTGCCTGGAGGGGAGAGAGGGAGGATCAGCCCCAGCATTTT
>TRBV7-9|16|TRBJ1-3|TRBD1|NA
CASSSGTGSSGNTIYF
TGTGCCAGCAGCTCCGGGACAGGGAGCTCTGGAAACACCATATATTTT
>TRBV9|12|TRBJ1-1|NA|NA
CASSPSDTEAFF
TGTGCCAGCAGCCCTTCCGACACTGAAGCTTTCTTT
>TRBV28|14|TRBJ1-4|TRBD1|NA
CASSPDRGPNKLFF
TGTGCCAGCAGTCCTGACAGGGGCCCAAACAAACTGTTTTTT
>TRBV19|13|TRBJ2-3|NA|once
CASSPGGTDTQYF
TGTGCCAGTAGTCCGGGAGGCACAGATACGCAGTATTTT
>TRBV5-1|15|TRBJ2-1|TRBD2|NA
CASRERAGDRNEQFF
TGCGCCAGCAGAGAGCGAGCGGGAGATAGAAATGAGCAGTTCTTC
>TRBV6-5|13|TRBJ1-4|NA|NA
CASSWASWEKLFF
TGTGCCAGCAGTTGGGCGTCATGGGAAAAACTGTTTTTT
>TRBV7-2|15|TRBJ1-1|NA|NA
CASSLITEMNTEAFF
TGTGCCAGCAGCTTAATAACAGAAATGAACACTGAAGCTTTCTTT
>TRBV30|13|TRBJ1-2|NA|NA
CAWSGLPNYGYTF
TGTGCCTGGAGCGGACTCCCTAACTATGGCTACACCTTC
>TRBV6-6|13|TRBJ2-5|NA|NA
CASSLNTRETQYF
TGTGCCAGCAGCCTTAATACCAGGGAGACCCAGTACTTC
>TRBV6-6|15|TRBJ2-3|NA|once
CASARSSGYTDTQYF
TGTGCCAGCGCCCGGAGTAGCGGTTACACAGATACGCAGTATTTT
>TRBV5-1|15|TRBJ2-1|TRBD2|NA
CASGVSGGHYNEQFF
TGCGCCAGCGGGGTAAGCGGGGGTCACTACAATGAGCAGTTCTTC
>TRBV9|14|TRBJ2-1|TRBD1|NA
CASSPGQGVDEQFF
TGTGCCAGCAGTCCGGGACAGGGGGTGGATGAGCAGTTCTTC
>TRBV6-1|13|TRBJ2-5|TRBD1|NA
CASSLGQGETQYF
TGTGCCAGCAGTTTGGGACAGGGAGAGACCCAGTACTTC
>TRBV4-1|15|TRBJ2-5|TRBD1|NA
CASSQGSGDRGTQYF
TGCGCCAGCAGCCAAGGATCGGGGGACAGGGGGACCCAGTACTTC
>TRBV9|16|TRBJ2-5|TRBD2|NA
CASSVDSGGPSETQYF
TGTGCCAGCAGCGTAGATAGCGGGGGGCCCTCGGAGACCCAGTACTTC
>TRBV27|17|TRBJ2-1|TRBD2|NA
CASAGLAGGPIYNEQFF
TGTGCCAGCGCGGGACTAGCGGGGGGGCCCATCTACAATGAGCAGTTCTTC
>TRBV27|15|TRBJ2-5|NA|NA
CASSFSVGVQETQYF
TGTGCCAGCAGTTTCAGCGTAGGGGTCCAAGAGACCCAGTACTTC
>TRBV2|14|TRBJ2-5|TRBD1|NA
CASSEARGKETQYF
TGTGCCAGCAGTGAAGCCAGGGGGAAGGAGACCCAGTACTTC
>TRBV5-1|17|TRBJ2-2|TRBD2|NA
CASSPGLAVTNTGELFF
TGCGCCAGCAGCCCGGGACTAGCGGTGACGAACACCGGGGAGCTGTTTTTT
>TRBV6-5|16|TRBJ2-1|TRBD2|NA
CASSFLAGGRNNEQFF
TGTGCCAGCAGTTTCTTAGCGGGAGGGCGGAACAATGAGCAGTTCTTC
>TRBV28|14|TRBJ1-2|TRBD1|NA
CASSPGQGRYGYTF
TGTGCCAGCAGCCCGGGACAGGGGAGGTATGGCTACACCTTC
>TRBV27|13|TRBJ2-1|NA|NA
CASARGSYNEQFF
TGTGCCAGCGCCAGGGGTAGCTACAATGAGCAGTTCTTC
>TRBV19|15|TRBJ2-7|NA|few
CASSHPGDKTYEQYF
TGTGCCAGTAGTCACCCAGGGGACAAGACCTACGAGCAGTACTTC
>TRBV7-8|13|TRBJ1-1|NA|few
CASSLGAGTEAFF
TGTGCCAGCAGCTTAGGGGCGGGGACTGAAGCTTTCTTT
>TRBV7-2|14|TRBJ2-1|NA|NA
CASSLDSLRNEQFF
TGTGCCAGCAGCTTAGATAGTCTCCGCAATGAGCAGTTCTTC
>TRBV10-3|15|TRBJ2-2|NA|NA
CATAALEGNTGELFF
TGTGCCACCGCCGCGCTAGAAGGAAACACCGGGGAGCTGTTTTTT
>TRBV7-9|16|TRBJ1-1|NA|NA
CASRSRGSIMNTEAFF
TGTGCCAGCAGGAGCCGGGGATCTATAATGAACACTGAAGCTTTCTTT